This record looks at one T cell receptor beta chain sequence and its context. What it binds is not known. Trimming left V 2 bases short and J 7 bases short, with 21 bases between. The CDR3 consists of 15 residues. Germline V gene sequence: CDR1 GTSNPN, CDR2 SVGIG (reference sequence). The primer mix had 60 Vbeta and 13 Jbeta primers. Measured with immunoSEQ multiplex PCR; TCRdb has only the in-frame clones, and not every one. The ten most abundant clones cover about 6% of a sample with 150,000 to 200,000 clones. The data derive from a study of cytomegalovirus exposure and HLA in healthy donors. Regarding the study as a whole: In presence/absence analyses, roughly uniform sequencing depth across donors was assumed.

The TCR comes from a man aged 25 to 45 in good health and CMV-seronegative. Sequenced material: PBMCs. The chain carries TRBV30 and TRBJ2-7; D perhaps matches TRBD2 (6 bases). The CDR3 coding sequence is TGTGCCTGGAGTAATGGCTTGGCGGGGCTTTTTGAGCAGTACTTC. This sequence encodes CAWSNGLAGLFEQYF.